This entry features one T cell receptor (beta chain) sequence. Clones were read by immunoSEQ multiplex PCR, and TCRdb kept only the in-frame ones, dropping some. The sample holds more than 35,000 clones, 90% seen once. V lost 2 bases, J lost 9 bases, and 13 bases lay in between. Germline assignment: CDR1 KGHSH and CDR2 LQKENI. The CDR3 length is 13 residues. The sample originates from a study of blood T cell repertoires in COVID-19. Background on the study: Acute and convalescent COVID-19 samples came from the United States, Italy and Spain.

Sequencing used peripheral blood. This chain links TRBV18 with TRBJ1-2; D is undetermined. This TCR derives from a human donor in a cohort sampled during active COVID-19. Written as DNA, the CDR3 is TGTGCCAGCTCACCATTGGCGGGCGGAAGCTACACCTTC. Its protein is CASSPLAGGSYTF. Full variable domain (missing parts from reference TRBV18 and TRBJ1-2): NAGVMQNPRHLVRRRGQEARLRCSPMKGHSHVYWYRQLPEEGLKFMVYLQKENIIDESGMPKERFSAEFPKEGPSILRIQQVVRGDSAAYFCASSPLAGGSYTFGSGTRLTVV.